The rows below give T cell receptor beta chains drawn from one sample of a study of CD8+CD57+ T cells in acquired aplastic anemia. TCRdb analysed the reads with MiXCR anew, one entry per CDR3 protein. The repertoire holds hundreds of thousands of distinct CDR3 sequences, with around 68% as singletons. The sequenced sample was sorted CD4+, CD8+, or CD8+CD57+ T cells (not recorded which) from PBMCs. The receptors shown here come from a human donor in good health, serving as a control. The CDR3 runs from the conserved cysteine through the conserved F or W. D genes are given only for firm matches. Some rows have no size entry. The others give once, few or many, or a class for an expanded clone.

d_gene	j_gene	v_gene	abundance	CDR3nt	CDR3aa
NA	TRBJ1-5	TRBV5-5	NA	TGTGCCAGCAGCGCACAGGAGAGACAGCCCCAGCATTTT	CASSAQERQPQHF
TRBD1	TRBJ1-1	TRBV20-1	many	TGCAGTGCTAATTCCGCCCTGACAGGGCACACTGAAGCTTTCTTT	CSANSALTGHTEAFF
TRBD1	TRBJ2-7	TRBV11-2	NA	TGTGCCAGCAGCTTAAGGGGGACAGGAGGACCCTACGAGCAGTACTTC	CASSLRGTGGPYEQYF
TRBD2	TRBJ2-7	TRBV2	NA	TGTGCCACGGGGGGAGGGTACGAGCAGTACTTC	CATGGGYEQYF
NA	TRBJ1-4	TRBV6-4	NA	TGTGCCAGCAGGCAAGAATTGAAAGGGCAGGGAGGCGAGGAAAAACTGTTTTTT	CASRQELKGQGGEEKLFF
NA	TRBJ1-4	TRBV5-6	many	TGTGCCAGCAGGGTACGGGGGGTGAATGAAAAACTGTTTTTT	CASRVRGVNEKLFF
TRBD1	TRBJ2-7	TRBV10-3	NA	TGTGCCAGCTGGACAGGGTTTTACGAGCAGTACTTC	CASWTGFYEQYF
TRBD1	TRBJ2-7	TRBV6-6	many	TGTGCCAGCAGTTACCCGGGACAGGGGGGCTACTACGAGCAGTACTTC	CASSYPGQGGYYEQYF
TRBD2	TRBJ2-5	TRBV20-1	NA	TGCAGTGTAGGTCAGCCCCTGGCTAGCGGGTCGCGTGAGACCCAGTACTTC	CSVGQPLASGSRETQYF
NA	TRBJ1-5	TRBV7-8	NA	TGTGCCAGCAGCCCAGCGGCAGGGAGATATAGCAAGTATCCCCAGCATTTT	CASSPAAGRYSKYPQHF
TRBD2	TRBJ2-7	TRBV9	NA	TGTGCCAGCAGCGTAGTCGAGCTAGCGGGGGAGTACTTC	CASSVVELAGEYF
NA	TRBJ1-2	TRBV7-8	many	TGTGCCAGCACCGGAGAAGGGCAGGGGAACTATGGCTACACCTTC	CASTGEGQGNYGYTF
NA	TRBJ1-1	TRBV7-6	NA	TGTGCCAGCAGTTTCGGCACACGGGAGGCTGAAGCTTTCTTT	CASSFGTREAEAFF
NA	TRBJ2-7	TRBV2	NA	TGTGCCAGCAGCCCGGAGGCGACCTACGAGCAGTACTTC	CASSPEATYEQYF
NA	TRBJ1-4	TRBV9	once	TGTGCCAGCAGCGTAGCGGGCCGCGGGGGCTGCAAGGTTTTT	CASSVAGRGGCKVF
NA	TRBJ1-1	TRBV9	NA	TGTGCCAGCAGCGTAGCCGAAACGTGGGGCCGCACAGCTTTCTTT	CASSVAETWGRTAFF
NA	TRBJ2-2	TRBV7-3	many	TGTGCCAGCAGCTTACGGGGGACCGCGAACACCGGGGAGCTGTTTTTT	CASSLRGTANTGELFF
TRBD1	TRBJ1-6	TRBV20-1	many	TGCAGTGCTACACCGAACCGGGACAGGTATAATTCACCCCTCCACTTT	CSATPNRDRYNSPLHF
NA	TRBJ1-1	TRBV6-1	once	TGTGCCAGCAGTTCCTCTACCGGACGGGACAAAGCTTTCTTT	CASSSSTGRDKAFF
NA	TRBJ2-5	TRBV20-1	NA	TGCAGCGCTTGGCAGGCCGAAACGGCCGAGTACTTC	CSAWQAETAEYF
NA	TRBJ2-7	TRBV20-1	NA	TGCAGTGCTACCGATATTTGGAGAACCGCCTCCTACGAGCAGTACTTC	CSATDIWRTASYEQYF
NA	TRBJ2-7	TRBV11-2	many	TGTGCCAGCAGCTTAGATAGAACAGGAAGCGACGAGCAGTACTTC	CASSLDRTGSDEQYF
NA	TRBJ2-1	TRBV24-1	many	TGTGCCACCGGCAGGGGAAACAATGAGCAGTTCTTC	CATGRGNNEQFF
NA	TRBJ1-1	TRBV7-9	NA	TGTGCCAGCAGCCCAGGACTAGCGGGAGATGCGCAGTTT	CASSPGLAGDAQF
TRBD2	TRBJ2-1	TRBV7-8	few	TGTGCCAGCAGTTACGGGGGGAGTGAGCAGTTCTTC	CASSYGGSEQFF
TRBD1	TRBJ2-7	TRBV29-1	many	TGCAGCGTTGGGGGGAGACAGGGGGTCGAGCAGTACTTC	CSVGGRQGVEQYF
NA	TRBJ2-5	TRBV5-1	NA	TGCGCCAGCAGCTTTCAGGTGGGGAGTCGTCGAGAGACCCAGTACTTC	CASSFQVGSRRETQYF
NA	TRBJ1-6	TRBV7-9	NA	TGTGCCAGCAGCCCAGGAACAAGGTTTCGCACTAATTCACCCCTCCACTTT	CASSPGTRFRTNSPLHF
NA	TRBJ2-3	TRBV5-1	NA	TGCGCCAGCAGCCTATTACAGGCGAACACGCAGTATTTT	CASSLLQANTQYF
NA	TRBJ1-5	TRBV7-2	NA	TGTGCCAGCAGCTTAGGTCTGCATCAGCCAAAGCCTTTT	CASSLGLHQPKPF
TRBD1	TRBJ1-2	TRBV29-1	NA	TGCAGCGTGGGACAGGGTTACGGCTACACCTTC	CSVGQGYGYTF
NA	TRBJ1-1	TRBV19	NA	TGTGCCAGTCAGGCGGGGTTAATCCTGAACACTGAAGCTTTCTTT	CASQAGLILNTEAFF
NA	TRBJ2-7	TRBV5-1	NA	TGCGCCAGCAGCTTGGCCCGGGGCAACACGCAGTACTTC	CASSLARGNTQYF
NA	TRBJ1-2	TRBV7-3	NA	TGTGCCAGCAGCTTAACGGGAGCGAACTATGGCTACACCTTC	CASSLTGANYGYTF
NA	TRBJ2-5	TRBV5-1	many	TGCGCCAGCAGCCTCGGGGCAGTCGAGACCCAGTACTTC	CASSLGAVETQYF
NA	TRBJ1-3	TRBV20-1	many	TGCAGTGCCCCCATGAGGGGCGATACGACGGGGAACACCATATATTTT	CSAPMRGDTTGNTIYF
NA	TRBJ2-7	TRBV19	NA	TGTGCCAGTAGTGTGGAGGTGTGGGGTGGCTCCTACGAGCAGCACTTC	CASSVEVWGGSYEQHF
TRBD2	TRBJ2-3	TRBV5-1	many	TGCGCCAGCAGCAACGGGGGGGGTGCCACAGATACGCAGTATTTT	CASSNGGGATDTQYF
TRBD1	TRBJ1-1	TRBV7-2	NA	TGTGCCAGCAGCTCCCGGACAGGCCTGAGTGATGAGTTTTTCTTT	CASSSRTGLSDEFFF
TRBD1	TRBJ2-3	TRBV2	many	TGTGCCAGCAGTGGGCCCTGGGACAGGGGGGGGGATACGCAGTATTTT	CASSGPWDRGGDTQYF
TRBD1	TRBJ2-7	TRBV12-3/TRBV12-4	NA	TGTGCCAGCAGCTTAGGAACAGGGGTAGGCGAGCAGTACTTC	CASSLGTGVGEQYF
NA	TRBJ2-1	TRBV2	NA	TGTGCCAGCTCCTACAATGAGCGGTCCTTC	CASSYNERSF
NA	TRBJ2-3	TRBV24-1	NA	TGTGCCACCAGTGATCGTAGCACAGATACGCAGTATTTT	CATSDRSTDTQYF
NA	TRBJ1-5	TRBV7-2	NA	TGTGCCAGCAGCTCCGAGGGAGGGGATCAGCCCCAGCATCACTTT	CASSSEGGDQPQHHF
NA	TRBJ2-3	TRBV7-6	NA	TGTGCCAGCAGCCCGAGCATCGACACGCAGTATTTT	CASSPSIDTQYF
NA	TRBJ1-2	TRBV7-3	NA	TGTGCCAGCAGCTTACGTCCGGGGAACGACTATGGCTACTACACCTTC	CASSLRPGNDYGYYTF